Sequencing of this T cell receptor (beta chain) was carried out in a study of blood T cells in healthy people across ages. As to this clonotype: The antigen remains unidentified.

A J-beta primer mix and a sample-barcoded 5' primer were used in a second PCR of roughly 6 to 11 cycles. TCRdb re-called the 5' RACE reads through MiXCR, storing one row per CDR3 protein. Of about 1.8 million distinct CDR3 sequences in the sample, around 48% are singletons; the top ten hold roughly 2%. Study results and caveats: For the donors, CMV status was unknown and possibly confounded expanded clonotype changes. Correlation between TCR beta diversity and naive T cell percentage was strong. Observed TCR beta diversity per million T cells went down as age went up. This fall followed a roughly linear course with age. Versus aged donors, long-lived donors had higher diversity and more naive CD4+ cells.

The CDR3 sequence is 14 residues long. V lost 10 bases and J lost 0, with 10 bases in between. Germline assignment: CDR1 LNHDA and CDR2 SQIVND (reference sequence). The V and J genes are TRBV19 and TRBJ2-6; D is unresolved. Sample: blood. The receptor comes from a woman between 40 and 50 years old in good health. In nucleotides, the CDR3 is TGTGCCACCAGAGCTCCCTCTGGGGCCAACGTCCTGACTTTC. Translation gives CATRAPSGANVLTF.